The 6 T cell receptor beta chains listed next were all sequenced from one sample in a study of long-term antiretroviral therapy in people with HIV. Survey-level resolution applied to immunoSEQ assay v3.0. Assay: immunoSEQ multiplex PCR; the TCRdb copy retains only in-frame clones and omits some. The sample has approximately 19,000 clones, around 77% seen once. Source: unsorted PBMCs, taken 2.3 years after starting antiretroviral therapy. All receptors come from a woman in her forties with HIV.

In this sample, this clone turned up once. V is TRBV19 and J is TRBJ2-1, with D unclear. V dropped 5 bases and J dropped 8 bases, with 16 bases sitting between them. Germline V CDR1 and CDR2: LNHDA, SQIVND (reference sequence). The CDR3 runs 14 residues. CDR3 sequence (DNA): TGTGCCAGTAGTGTCGGGCCGATGGTGGATGAGCAGTTCTTC. Translation: CASSVGPMVDEQFF.

V is TRBV10-3 and J is TRBJ2-2; TRBD2 matches at 12 bases. The ends lost 10 bases at V and 6 bases at J; junction bases unmatched: 6. Germline CDR1 reads ENHRY; CDR2 reads SYGVKD. CDR3 length: 14 residues. CDR3 in amino acids: CATRLAGEAGELFF. Here the CDR3 DNA reads TGTGCCACCAGACTAGCGGGGGAGGCCGGGGAGCTGTTTTTT.

The V call is TRBV4-1, the J call TRBJ1-1, with D possibly TRBD1 on 6 matching bases. The CDR3 extends over 16 amino acids. The V gene's germline CDR1 is MGHRA and CDR2 YSYEKL. With 1 base removed from V and 5 bases from J, the gap between germline ends came to 17 bases. The CDR3 DNA follows: TGCGCCAGCAGCCAAGGTGCGACAGGAGTGTGGACTGAAGCTTTCTTT. Translating it yields CASSQGATGVWTEAFF.

A few counts support this clone. This chain connects TRBV6-6 to TRBJ1-1, with D uncertain. Germline V gives CDR1 MNHNY, CDR2 SVGAGI (reference sequence). This CDR3 spans 12 amino acids. V was shortened by 7 bases and J by 2 bases, with 8 bases between the two germline ends. Written as DNA, the CDR3 is TGTGCCAGCAACCCGGGTAACACTGAAGCTTTCTTT. Amino acid sequence: CASNPGNTEAFF.

Here the CDR3 reads CASSPRQGDSSYEQYF. The CDR3 DNA is TGTGCCAGCAGCCCGAGACAAGGGGACAGCTCCTACGAGCAGTACTTC. The chain combines TRBV11-2 with TRBJ2-7; 7 bases are a match to TRBD1. Per germline, CDR1 SGHAT and CDR2 FQNNGV. The CDR3 has 16 amino acids. With V trimmed by 5 bases and J by 0 bases, 10 bases remained unmatched.

The chain couples TRBV2 to TRBJ1-5; TRBD1 aligns across 9 bases. Per germline, CDR1 SNHLY and CDR2 FYNNEI. V gave up 4 bases and J gave up 5 bases; unmatched junction bases: 3. This CDR3 is built from 14 residues. The CDR3: CASSVGQGDQPQHF. As DNA, the CDR3 is TGTGCCAGCAGTGTGGGACAGGGCGATCAGCCCCAGCATTTT.